The entry below gives a single T cell receptor beta chain sequence along with its context. As yet, its antigen is unknown. These data belong to a study of vaccination and CD4 T cells after COVID-19. In the study overall: Convalescent patients gave post-COVID blood a median approximately 100 days post-diagnosis, range 35 to 161. Whole-study findings and limits: Within convalescent individuals, 304 out of 307 vaccine-specific clones proved to be spike mono-reactive.

Treatment reported: roughly 11-day PBMC culture with coronavirus spike peptide pools or control peptides (ViraFEST assay). Spanning March to December 2020, the positive PCR dates came before US Alpha, Beta and Delta variants. The Oncomine TCR Beta short-read assay generated sequence data from the DNA of cultured CD4+ T cells. Genomic DNA was drawn out of CD4+ T cells grown in culture. TCRdb analysed the PCR reads with MiXCR anew, one entry per CDR3 protein. The data contain more than 15,000 distinct CDR3 sequences, under 45% of them singletons. The source of this sequence is a human donor who had recovered from COVID-19. The sample consisted of CD4+ T cells from blood, cultured in vitro, taken before SARS-CoV-2 vaccination.

The CDR3 DNA sequence: TGCGCCAGCAGCCCGGGACAGGGGATACGAAACACCATATATTTT. Amino acid sequence: CASSPGQGIRNTIYF. The chain has TRBV4-3 and TRBJ1-3; 10 positions match TRBD1. This CDR3 has 15 amino acids. Germline V lookup: CDR1 LGHNA, CDR2 YSLEER. V lost 4 bases to trimming and J lost 5 bases; unmatched junction nucleotides: 5.